The 27 T cell receptor beta chains below come from one sample, sequenced in a study of OX40 agonist ivuxolimab in advanced cancers. Data came from immunoSEQ multiplex PCR; TCRdb stores just in-frame clones and leaves some out. Counted here are around 100,000 clones, around nine tenths occurring once; the ten biggest clones make up 1.5% to 2%. The sequencing here drew on CD4+ or CD8+ T cells sorted from blood, taken in a trial of the OX40 agonist ivuxolimab. Receptors originate from an adult with an advanced solid tumor such as melanoma, head and neck, liver or kidney cancer.

The chain couples TRBV5-6 to TRBJ1-3, with D unresolved. The V and J ends lost 1 base and 0 bases respectively, with 17 bases between them. CDR3 length: 18 amino acids. Germline V gene data show CDR1 as SGHDT and CDR2 as YYEEEE. The DNA of the CDR3 is TGTGCCAGCAGCTTGAGGTCCATGGGCAGGAGCTCTGGAAACACCATATATTTT. Protein product: CASSLRSMGRSSGNTIYF.

The chain combines TRBV11-3 with TRBJ1-1; D is possibly TRBD1 (6 bases). Trimming removed 6 bases from V and 1 base from J, with 18 bases in between. The CDR3 runs 16 residues. The germline CDR1 and CDR2 sequences are SGHNT and YENEEA. DNA of the CDR3: TGTGCCAGCAGTCAAGCACAGGGTCGGAGGAACACTGAAGCTTTCTTT. Protein sequence: CASSQAQGRRNTEAFF.

The J gene is TRBJ2-3, the V gene TRBV6-1; possibly TRBD2 for D (8 bases). This CDR3 is built from 15 residues. The germline gives CDR1 MNHNS, CDR2 SASEGT. The V end was cut by 11 bases, the J end by 0 bases, with 18 bases between. CDR3 amino acids: CALSGGTASTDTQYF. The CDR3 DNA sequence: TGTGCCCTCTCGGGGGGGACAGCCAGCACAGATACGCAGTATTTT.

V is TRBV10-1 and J is TRBJ2-1; D possibly matches TRBD1 or TRBD2 (5 bases each). V lost 3 bases and J lost 7, with 7 bases in between. Germline V CDR1 and CDR2: WNHNN, SYGVQD (reference sequence). The CDR3 is made up of 12 amino acids. The CDR3 DNA sequence: TGCGCCAGCAGTGATGGGGGTAATGAGCAGTTCTTC. Translating gives CASSDGGNEQFF.

The J gene is TRBJ1-1, the V gene TRBV10-2, with D unresolved. Germline V gene lookup returns CDR1 WSHSY and CDR2 SAAADI. This CDR3 has 14 residues. The ends were cut back, 2 bases at V and 0 bases at J, with 7 bases in the middle. For the CDR3, the DNA is TGCGCCAGCAGTGAGGGTCTAGTGAACACTGAAGCTTTCTTT. This codes for CASSEGLVNTEAFF.

This chain joins TRBV5-1 and TRBJ2-7; 9 bases fit TRBD2. Germline CDR1 and CDR2: SGHRS and YFSETQ. V trimming: 0 bases; J trimming: 5 bases; junction bases outside the gene matches: 9. This CDR3 is built from 16 residues. The CDR3 loop is CASSLGIAGATHEQYF. CDR3 DNA sequence: TGCGCCAGCAGCTTGGGTATAGCGGGAGCTACCCACGAGCAGTACTTC.

This chain uses TRBV19 with TRBJ2-3, with 13 bases that match TRBD2. The CDR3 consists of 13 residues. Germline loops: CDR1 LNHDA, CDR2 SQIVND (reference sequence). V lost 10 bases, J lost 6 bases, and 4 bases stayed unmatched. Here the CDR3 DNA reads TGTGCCACCGGGACTAGCGGGACTGATACGCAGTATTTT. Protein sequence: CATGTSGTDTQYF. The full variable domain, completed using reference TRBV19 and TRBJ2-3, is DGGITQSPKYLFRKEGQNVTLSCEQNLNHDAMYWYRQDPGQGLRLIYYSQIVNDFQKGDIAEGYSVSREKKESFPLTVTSAQKNPTAFYLCATGTSGTDTQYFGPGTRLTVL.

The V gene is TRBV6-5, the J gene TRBJ1-1; 9 bases agree with TRBD1. J lost 7 bases, V lost 2 bases, and 8 bases had no gene match. The CDR3 contains 15 residues. The germline CDR1 and CDR2 sequences are MNHEY and SVGAGI. The CDR3 region is CASSYAPGTGNEAFF. The CDR3 DNA reads as TGTGCCAGCAGTTACGCCCCCGGGACAGGGAATGAAGCTTTCTTT.

This chain connects TRBV5-8 to TRBJ2-7, with 10 nucleotides matching TRBD1. In germline, CDR1 is SGHTS, CDR2 YDEGEE. V gave up 4 bases and J gave up 5 bases; unmatched junction bases: 6. The CDR3 is 14 amino acids. CDR3 residues: CASSPRDRGNEQYF. DNA of the CDR3: TGTGCCAGCAGCCCTCGGGACAGGGGCAACGAGCAGTACTTC. Full variable domain (outside the CDR3, taken from reference TRBV5-8 and TRBJ2-7): EAGVTQSPTHLIKTRGQQATLRCSPISGHTSVYWYQQALGLGLQFLLWYDEGEERNRGNFPPRFSGRQFPNYSSELNVNALELEDSALYLCASSPRDRGNEQYFGPGTRLTVT.

The chain uses TRBV11-3 and TRBJ2-2; no clear D gene. This CDR3 has 14 residues. Germline loops: CDR1 SGHNT, CDR2 YENEEA. Trimming removed 1 base at V and 3 bases at J, with 6 bases between. CDR3 sequence (DNA): TGTGCCAGCAGCTTAGTCACGGACACCGGGGAGCTGTTTTTT. Encoded protein: CASSLVTDTGELFF.

This chain joins TRBV30 and TRBJ2-7, with TRBD1 matching 7 bases. Germline assignment: CDR1 GTSNPN and CDR2 SVGIG (reference sequence). This CDR3 has 12 residues. J gave up 4 bases and V 8 bases, and 8 bases lay outside the gene matches. Here the CDR3 DNA reads TGTGCCGGGGCAGGGGGTCAGTACGAGCAGTACTTC. Protein product: CAGAGGQYEQYF.

V is TRBV7-2 and J is TRBJ2-5, with D possibly being TRBD1 or TRBD2 (5 bases each). In germline, CDR1 is SGHTA, CDR2 FQGNSA. The CDR3 spans 14 residues. With 1 base removed from V and 9 bases from J, the gap between germline ends came to 15 bases. This CDR3 reads CASSLGGDGVPQYF. The CDR3 DNA reads as TGTGCCAGCAGCTTAGGAGGGGATGGGGTCCCCCAGTACTTC.

The rearrangement joins TRBV7-9 to TRBJ2-3; D remains ambiguous. This CDR3 is built from 16 residues. From germline, CDR1 is SEHNR and CDR2 FQNEAQ (reference sequence). V was cut by 6 bases and J by 4 bases, with 20 bases left in between. The CDR3 region is CASSLSFTTLADTQYF. The CDR3 DNA follows: TGTGCCAGCAGTCTAAGTTTCACAACGTTGGCAGATACGCAGTATTTT. The full variable domain, its missing parts supplied by reference TRBV7-9 and TRBJ2-3, is DTGVSQNPRHKITKRGQNVTFRCDPISEHNRLYWYRQTLGQGPEFLTYFQNEAQLEKSRLLSDRFSAERPKGSFSTLEIQRTEQGDSAMYLCASSLSFTTLADTQYFGPGTRLTVL.

The chain links TRBV9 to TRBJ2-5; D is uncertain. From germline, CDR1 is SGDLS and CDR2 YYNGEE. The CDR3 covers 16 residues. Trimming removed 0 bases at V and 2 bases at J, with 14 bases between. The CDR3 DNA follows: TGTGCCAGCAGCGTAGAGTTGAGACGACCTCAAGAGACCCAGTACTTC. It translates to CASSVELRRPQETQYF.

The rearrangement uses TRBV7-2 and TRBJ2-7, with 10 bases fitting TRBD2. Trimming cost V 5 bases and J 2 bases; bases outside gene matches: 6. Germline V lookup: CDR1 SGHTA, CDR2 FQGNSA. The CDR3 is 15 residues long. The CDR3 sequence: CASSQEGLAAYEQYF. The DNA of the CDR3 is TGTGCCAGCAGCCAAGAAGGACTAGCGGCCTACGAGCAGTACTTC.

The J gene is TRBJ2-5, the V gene TRBV21-1; TRBD2 is the table's D call, not checked against the DNA. TRBV21-1 counts as a pseudogene. This CDR3 spans 14 amino acids. The CDR3 spells CASSKAKGRETQYF. As DNA, the CDR3 is TGTGCCAGCAGCAAAGCGAAGGGGAGGGAGACCCAGTACTTC.

The V gene is TRBV4-3, the J gene TRBJ1-2; TRBD1 might be the D (6 bases). V was trimmed by 0 bases and J by 1 base, leaving 6 bases between them. Germline CDR1 is LGHNA and CDR2 is YSLEER. The CDR3 has 14 residues. CDR3 sequence reads: CASSQDRGNYGYTF. The CDR3 DNA sequence: TGCGCCAGCAGCCAAGACAGGGGTAACTATGGCTACACCTTC.

The V gene is TRBV11-2, the J gene TRBJ1-6; the match to TRBD1 covers 7 bases. The V gene end was trimmed by 5 bases and the J gene end by 6 bases; junction bases not matched to a gene: 7. The CDR3 is 15 residues long. The germline V gene encodes CDR1 SGHAT and CDR2 FQNNGV. In nucleotides, the CDR3 is TGTGCCAGCAGCCCCGGGACAGAGGGTAATTCACCCCTCCACTTT. Translation gives CASSPGTEGNSPLHF.

The chain recombines TRBV5-1 with TRBJ1-1, with 8 bases matching TRBD1. The V gene end was trimmed by 1 base and the J gene end by 1 base; junction bases not matched to a gene: 3. CDR3 length equals 15 residues. Looked up from germline, CDR1 is SGHRS and CDR2 is YFSETQ. CDR3 sequence: CASSLTQGGNTEAFF. The CDR3 coding sequence is TGCGCCAGCAGCTTGACACAGGGGGGGAACACTGAAGCTTTCTTT. The full variable domain, with the rest looked up from reference TRBV5-1 and TRBJ1-1, is KAGVTQTPRYLIKTRGQQVTLSCSPISGHRSVSWYQQTPGQGLQFLFEYFSETQRNKGNFPGRFSGRQFSNSRSEMNVSTLELGDSALYLCASSLTQGGNTEAFFGQGTRLTVV.

The chain has TRBV27 and TRBJ2-5; D not resolved. The CDR3 is made up of 12 amino acids. Trimming took off 8 bases at V and 2 bases at J, with 9 bases between the two ends. The V gene's germline CDR1 is MNHEY and CDR2 SMNVEV (reference sequence). The CDR3 spells CASGRRQETQYF. The DNA of the CDR3 is TGTGCCAGCGGAAGACGGCAAGAGACCCAGTACTTC.

Regarding this clone: In the same sample, other DNA sequences code for this CDR3. The chain links TRBV5-1 to TRBJ2-5; the D is unclear. V shed 4 bases and J shed 3 bases, with 4 bases lying between them. This CDR3 is built from 11 residues. Germline lookup yields CDR1 SGHRS and CDR2 YFSETQ. CDR3 protein: CASSLEETQYF. CDR3 DNA sequence: TGCGCCAGCAGCCTCGAAGAGACCCAGTACTTC.

The chain uses TRBV6-6 and TRBJ1-1; 7 nucleotides agree with TRBD1. V lost 7 bases to trimming and J lost 3 bases; unmatched junction nucleotides: 8. CDR1 is MNHNY and CDR2 is SVGAGI in the germline V gene (reference sequence). This CDR3 has 14 amino acids. The CDR3 DNA follows: TGTGCCAGCACACGACAGGGCCGGGACACTGAAGCTTTCTTT. Amino acids: CASTRQGRDTEAFF.

The chain employs TRBV30 and TRBJ1-2; D possibly corresponds to TRBD1 (6 bases). V was pared by 0 bases and J by 4 bases, with 12 bases between. The CDR3 spans 14 residues. Germline V gives CDR1 GTSNPN, CDR2 SVGIG (reference sequence). CDR3 loop: CAWSVGGGSYGYTF. The CDR3 coding sequence is TGTGCCTGGAGTGTAGGGGGGGGTAGCTATGGCTACACCTTC.

The CDR3 nucleotides read TGTGCCAGCAGTGATGTGGACTCGCAGGTTAACAGGCCGCGTTCACCCCTCCACTTT. This codes for CASSDVDSQVNRPRSPLHF. The rearrangement uses TRBV6-1 and TRBJ1-6; a weak D match, TRBD1 (5 bases). V lost 3 bases and J lost 9, with 27 bases in between. This CDR3 is 19 amino acids long. Germline values: CDR1 MNHNS, CDR2 SASEGT.

This chain connects TRBV14 to TRBJ2-7, with 7 positions matching TRBD2. The CDR3 is 17 residues long. With V trimmed by 0 bases and J by 0 bases, 8 bases remained unmatched. Germline lookup yields CDR1 SGHDN and CDR2 FVKESK. CDR3 bases: TGTGCCAGCAGCCAAGATCAAGCTAGCGGATACTCCTACGAGCAGTACTTC. Protein product: CASSQDQASGYSYEQYF.

J is TRBJ2-6 and V is TRBV11-2; D remains unclear. Germline assignment: CDR1 SGHAT and CDR2 FQNNGV. The CDR3 runs 14 residues. The V end was cut by 4 bases, the J end by 2 bases, with 6 bases between. Written as DNA, the CDR3 is TGTGCCAGCAGCTCCGGAACTGGGGCCAACGTCCTGACTTTC. Its translation is CASSSGTGANVLTF.

This chain links TRBV7-8 with TRBJ2-3; D not certain. In germline, CDR1 is SGHVS, CDR2 FQNEAQ. V lost 5 bases to trimming and J lost 3 bases, with 15 bases between them. This CDR3 has 15 residues. DNA for the CDR3: TGTGCCAGCAGCCCGAGAAACGCCCCTACAGATACGCAGTATTTT. This gives the protein CASSPRNAPTDTQYF.